The clone carrying this T cell receptor beta chain has a handful of counts. Antigen: not known. Isolation of CD4+ naive, central memory, regulatory and stem cell-like memory cells was achieved by sorting via CD45RO/CCR7/CD25/CD127/CD95/CD27. The whole isolated RNA underwent reverse transcription, so sequencing captured expressed TCRB transcripts. TCRdb's copy holds only in-frame clones and misses some; the assay was immunoSEQ multiplex PCR. The data show 680,000 or so clones, with less than 20% seen just once and approximately 0.099% held by the top ten. The data originate from a study of beta chain features in type 1 diabetes. About the research overall: Nearly 110,000,000 sorted cells were examined across all samples. Study findings and constraints: The naive, central memory and Treg TCRB repertoires of patients appeared to be more similar to one another than those of healthy donors. No resolution was reached here on whether HLA type influences TCRB rearrangement.

The germline V gene has CDR1 SGHRS and CDR2 YFSETQ. There are 15 residues in the CDR3. V trimming: 3 bases; J trimming: 7 bases; junction bases outside the gene matches: 9. The sequence was collected from a man aged 18-30 years in good health. The genes are TRBV5-1 and TRBJ2-2; 7 nucleotides match TRBD1. The sequencing input was naive CD4+ T cells from blood. The chain's CDR3 is CASSSQGGANGELFF. The CDR3 DNA sequence: TGCGCCAGCAGCTCCCAAGGGGGCGCAAACGGGGAGCTGTTTTTT.